Below are 9 T cell receptor beta chains sequenced from a single sample in a study of blood T cell repertoires in COVID-19. Using immunoSEQ multiplex PCR, the repertoire was profiled, and TCRdb retains in-frame clones only, with some absent. There are 65,000 or so clones in the sample; 90% occur only once, and roughly 1.2% lies in the top ten. Sequenced: peripheral blood. Receptors originate from a man aged 55 to 70 with acute or convalescent COVID-19.

The chain employs TRBV3-1 (or the pseudogene TRBV3-2) and TRBJ1-1, with a tentative D call TRBD1 (5 bases). The V gene lost 2 bases and the J gene lost 1 base, with 8 bases spanning the gap. CDR1 is LGHDT and CDR2 is YNNKEL in the germline V gene (reference sequence). CDR3 size: 14 residues. In DNA form, the CDR3 reads TGTGCCAGCAGCCAAAGACAGAAGAACACTGAAGCTTTCTTT. It specifies CASSQRQKNTEAFF.

V gene TRBV6-5 combines with J gene TRBJ2-1, with 8 bases aligning to TRBD1. CDR1 and CDR2 from the germline V gene are MNHEY and SVGAGI. V trimming: 6 bases; J trimming: 1 base; junction bases outside the gene matches: 5. The CDR3 consists of 15 residues. CDR3 loop: CASSSRGLSYNEQFF. The CDR3 DNA reads TGTGCCAGCAGCTCCAGGGGGCTTTCCTACAATGAGCAGTTCTTC.

The chain carries TRBV5-1 and TRBJ1-2; the D is unclear. CDR1 and CDR2 (germline): SGHRS, YFSETQ. The CDR3 is made up of 12 amino acids. The germline V and J ends were trimmed by 7 bases and 5 bases, with 12 bases remaining between them. The CDR3 nucleotides are TGCGCCAGCTCCGAGGCCGATTATGGCTACACCTTC. Amino acids: CASSEADYGYTF.

The rearrangement joins TRBV3-1 (or the pseudogene TRBV3-2) to TRBJ2-1; weak D call: TRBD2 (5 bases). CDR1 is LGHDT, CDR2 YNNKEL, per germline (reference sequence). The CDR3 has 16 amino acids. Trimming pared 1 base from V and 0 bases from J, leaving 10 bases between. The CDR3 sequence is CASSQGTFSSYNEQFF. The DNA for the CDR3 is TGTGCCAGCAGCCAAGGGACTTTTAGCTCCTACAATGAGCAGTTCTTC.

V usage is TRBV13 and J usage is TRBJ2-7, with a weak D call TRBD1 (6 bases). Germline CDR1 PRHDT, CDR2 FYEKMQ (reference sequence). The V end lost 0 bases, the J end lost 4 bases, and 10 bases lay between the germline ends. CDR3 size: 14 residues. CDR3 sequence (DNA): TGTGCCAGCAGCTTAGGCGGCCAGGGGTACGAGCAGTACTTC. Translated, it gives CASSLGGQGYEQYF.

This clone was found once. This chain connects TRBV5-6 to TRBJ1-6; 10 bases fit TRBD1. The CDR3 extends over 17 amino acids. Germline lookup yields CDR1 SGHDT and CDR2 YYEEEE. The junction had 10 bases not matched to a gene; V was cut back by 4 bases and J by 6 bases. Here the CDR3 reads CASSPLGTGVSNSPLHF. CDR3 coding DNA: TGTGCCAGCAGCCCGCTTGGGACAGGGGTTAGTAATTCACCCCTCCACTTT.

CDR3 coding DNA: TGTGCCAGCAGTTTAGTCATCGGCTACACCTTC. Amino acids: CASSLVIGYTF. This chain links TRBV12-3 or TRBV12-4 with TRBJ1-2, with no clear D. The V and J ends lost 1 base and 8 bases respectively, with 5 bases between them. The length of the CDR3 is 11 residues.

The J gene is TRBJ2-2, the V gene TRBV6-6; 12 bases are shared with TRBD2. The V and J ends lost 5 bases and 0 bases, in that order; junction bases with no gene match: 19. The V gene's germline CDR1 is MNHNY and CDR2 SVGAGI (reference sequence). This CDR3 is built from 22 residues. The DNA of the CDR3 is TGTGCCAGCAGTCCCGTTCCACTAGCGGGGGGCTCGCTTGGGGCGAACACCGGGGAGCTGTTTTTT. Translation: CASSPVPLAGGSLGANTGELFF.

CDR3 amino acids: CSVGIGANTEAFF. The CDR3, as DNA: TGCAGCGTTGGTATAGGGGCGAACACTGAAGCTTTCTTT. The chain uses TRBV29-1 and TRBJ1-1, with D possibly being TRBD1 (5 bases). Germline CDR1 and CDR2: SQVTM and ANQGSEA. The CDR3 runs 13 residues. With 4 bases removed from V and 1 base from J, the gap between germline ends came to 10 bases.